This T cell receptor (beta chain) is drawn from a study of early T cells in non-severe SARS-CoV-2 infection. Study details: Sequencing targeted bulk RNA from unsorted whole blood, leaving chains unpaired.

CDR1 is SGDLS, CDR2 YYNGEE, per germline. V trimming: 4 bases; J trimming: 4 bases; junction bases outside the gene matches: 8. This CDR3 comprises 14 residues. The protocol attached unique molecular identifiers to individual cDNA molecules. TCRdb reprocessed the 5' RACE reads via MiXCR and lists one record per CDR3 protein. The sample yields 35,000 to 50,000 distinct CDR3 sequences, roughly 6% seen once. In this sample, this clonotype turned up many times. The chain is built from TRBV9 and TRBJ2-7, with 7 bases aligning to TRBD1. The origin of this receptor is an adult who was a healthcare worker with PCR-confirmed SARS-CoV-2 infection or an uninfected control (not recorded which). The sequenced sample was whole blood, obtained at baseline. DNA for the CDR3: TGTGCCAGCAGCCCCCTCGCAGGGGGATACGAGCAGTACTTC. It yields the protein CASSPLAGGYEQYF.